This T cell receptor beta chain was sequenced for a study of blood T cell repertoires in COVID-19. Study-wide context: Material from acute and convalescent COVID-19 was sourced from the United States, Italy and Spain. The cDNA or gDNA used as material had been derived from T cells, B-cell-depleted T cells, or PBMCs.

Source study methods: The assay estimated nucleated cells by amplifying reference gene primers. TCRdb's copy holds only in-frame clones and misses some; the assay was immunoSEQ multiplex PCR. V, J and clone size reflect that table, while D and trimming were determined from the DNA. The table includes 110,000 to 150,000 clones, roughly 85% detected once. The sequenced sample consisted of peripheral blood. This TCR came from a man aged 55 to 70 with acute or convalescent COVID-19.

The CDR3 sequence: CASSPGGDGELFF. CDR3 nucleotide sequence: TGCGCCAGCAGCCCGGGAGGGGACGGGGAGCTGTTTTTT. The J gene is TRBJ2-2, the V gene TRBV5-1; 8 bases match TRBD2. This CDR3 region has 13 residues. The trim removed 4 bases at V and 7 bases at J, leaving 3 bases unmatched. Germline V CDR1 and CDR2: SGHRS, YFSETQ.